The clone carrying this T cell receptor beta chain showed up just a few times. As yet, its antigen is unknown. This entry comes from a study of CD8+ T cells in alopecia areata. Study-wide results and limits: In scalp, tofacitinib significantly decreased clonality and expanded CD8+ clones among the top 100.

The sample's treatment: oral pan-JAK inhibitor, 5-10 mg twice daily. Investigators isolated RNA and reverse transcribed it into cDNA to act as the sequencing template. TCRdb's copy holds only in-frame clones and misses some; the assay was immunoSEQ multiplex PCR. The data contain under 350,000 clones, 58% of them singletons. V shed 2 bases and J 9 bases; nucleotides not matched to a gene: 6. This CDR3 region has 14 residues. Germline V lookup: CDR1 GTSNPN, CDR2 SVGIG (reference sequence). The sequence was obtained from a human donor with alopecia areata. The V and J genes are TRBV30 and TRBJ1-6; 8 nucleotides align to TRBD1. The source material was CD4+ T cells sorted from blood, sampled at week 24, from a patient treated with tofacitinib. The CDR3 nucleotides read TGTGCCTGGAGTACAGGACAGGGTAGTTCACCCCTCCACTTT. Its protein product is CAWSTGQGSSPLHF.